Listed below are T cell receptor beta chains from one sample, sequenced in a study of control samples from healthy donors and cancer patients. Produced via immunoSEQ multiplex PCR; TCRdb's table is partial and in-frame only. Altogether 120,000 to 150,000 clones are present, 75% to 90% being singletons, with the ten largest covering over 4.5%. The sequencing input was blood. The receptors derive from a man aged 30 to 39 in good health. CDR3s leave out the opening cysteine and the closing phenylalanine or tryptophan.

V gene	J gene	CDR3 protein
TRBV15	TRBJ2-7	ATSRGKDGSYEQY
TRBV18	TRBJ1-5	ASSPDRYQPQH
TRBV11-2	TRBJ2-7	ASSPGTGQEYEQY
TRBV7-8	TRBJ1-2	ASSLAGQGIYGYT
TRBV4-3	TRBJ1-6	ASSLATPGVEIPLH
TRBV4-3	TRBJ2-7	ASSQGAGEYEQY
TRBV5-6	TRBJ2-7	ASSTGLRSYEQY
TRBV19	TRBJ2-5	ASTPTSGGSETQY
TRBV6-2/TRBV6-3	TRBJ2-7	ASGQDSRTRQY
TRBV4-3	TRBJ1-1	ASSLSGRPTEAF
TRBV11-2	TRBJ2-5	ASSLGQYQETQY
TRBV19	TRBJ2-6	ASSIAEAGANVLT
TRBV29-1	TRBJ2-7	SVGLGTGDGEQY
TRBV6-5	TRBJ2-1	ASRNTGTL
TRBV6-5	TRBJ2-2	ASKAGYIGELF
TRBV9	TRBJ1-4	ASSVGNRGHANEKLF
TRBV18	TRBJ2-7	ASSLTNPRADEQY
TRBV11-1	TRBJ1-1	ASSEDRDTEAF
TRBV6-2/TRBV6-3	TRBJ1-1	ASSLTGGVSEAF
TRBV5-1	TRBJ2-1	ASSLVASGSNNEQF
TRBV27	TRBJ2-1	ASSTPGRNNEQF